This entry lists 29 T cell receptor beta chains sequenced from one sample in a study of T-cell memory formation after mild COVID-19. TCRdb called the 5' RACE reads again in MiXCR, with one record for every CDR3 protein. This repertoire shows under 250,000 distinct CDR3 sequences, approximately 10% found once; its top ten account for around 3.4%. The sequenced sample was PBMCs or a T cell subset sorted from them (not recorded which). The source of these receptors is a man aged 18 to 30 who had mild COVID-19 (a few samples of this study predate the infection). Cell type and time point are not known.

This clonotype was seen more than once but under ten times. The chain recombines TRBV5-6 with TRBJ2-7; a weak D match, TRBD1 (6 bases). With 0 bases removed from V and 6 bases from J, the gap between germline ends came to 13 bases. This CDR3 region has 14 residues. Germline CDR1 SGHDT, CDR2 YYEEEE. CDR3: CASSLAARGGEQYF. For the CDR3, the DNA is TGTGCCAGCAGCTTGGCGGCCAGAGGGGGCGAGCAGTACTTC.

This clonotype appeared a few times. CDR3 sequence (DNA): TGTGCCAGCAGTTTCGACAGGATTGAGAGCAATCAGCCCCAGCATTTT. This encodes CASSFDRIESNQPQHF. The rearrangement links TRBV12-3 or TRBV12-4 to TRBJ1-5; D perhaps matches TRBD1 (6 bases). The V and J ends lost 3 bases and 1 base respectively, with 13 bases between them. The CDR3 is 16 amino acids.

The chain carries TRBV4-1 and TRBJ2-2; 8 bases fit TRBD1. J was trimmed by 4 bases and V by 1 base; bases with no gene match: 2. Germline values: CDR1 MGHRA, CDR2 YSYEKL. CDR3 size: 15 residues. The CDR3 bases are TGCGCCAGCAGCCAAGCAGGGGGCCGCACCGGGGAGCTGTTTTTT. This sequence encodes CASSQAGGRTGELFF.

This clonotype has a handful of counts. The chain combines TRBV6-1 with TRBJ2-3; D unresolved. The V gene lost 3 bases and the J gene lost 1 base, with 8 bases spanning the gap. This CDR3 contains 14 residues. Per germline, CDR1 MNHNS and CDR2 SASEGT. CDR3 DNA: TGTGCCAGCAGTGACGGGCGACGCACAGATACGCAGTATTTT. Its protein product is CASSDGRRTDTQYF.

The V and J genes are TRBV6-1 and TRBJ1-1; perhaps TRBD1 as D (6 bases). V lost 6 bases and J 8 bases, leaving 19 bases between the germline ends. The germline CDR1 and CDR2 sequences are MNHNS and SASEGT. This CDR3 is built from 14 residues. The CDR3 loop is CASSGTGSRLEAFF. In DNA, the CDR3 is TGTGCCAGCAGCGGTACAGGGTCTCGTCTGGAAGCTTTCTTT.

This rearrangement joins TRBV6-2 or TRBV6-3 to TRBJ2-7; no clear D. Trimming shortened V by 5 bases and J by 1 base, and 9 bases separated the two germline ends. Germline loops: CDR1 MNHEY, CDR2 SVGEGT. The CDR3 totals 13 residues. CDR3 nucleotide sequence: TGTGCCAGCAGTAACACAAGGTCCTACGAGCAGTACGTC. It codes for CASSNTRSYEQYV.

In this sample, this clonotype turned up many times. The rearrangement joins TRBV5-1 to TRBJ2-1, with D perhaps TRBD1 (6 bases). V was cut by 4 bases and J by 10 bases, with 12 bases left in between. Germline V gives CDR1 SGHRS, CDR2 YFSETQ. This CDR3 has 12 residues. The CDR3 here is CASSGSGDEQFF. CDR3 nucleotides: TGCGCCAGCAGCGGATCAGGGGACGAGCAGTTCTTC.

The V gene is TRBV29-1, the J gene TRBJ2-1; 9 bases fit TRBD1. J was trimmed by 8 bases and V by 4 bases; bases with no gene match: 9. There are 14 residues in the CDR3. Germline V gene data show CDR1 as SQVTM and CDR2 as ANQGSEA. DNA of the CDR3: TGCAGCGTTGTGGGGACAGGGTCGAAGCATGAGCAGTTCTTC. Amino acids: CSVVGTGSKHEQFF.

This clonotype was seen repeatedly, ten times or more. The chain is built from TRBV6-6 and TRBJ2-3, with D possibly called TRBD1 or TRBD2 (6 bases each). Per germline, CDR1 MNHNY and CDR2 SVGAGI (reference sequence). The V end lost 6 bases, the J end lost 0 bases, and 16 bases lay between the germline ends. The CDR3 consists of 16 residues. The DNA for the CDR3 is TGTGCCAGCAGAGCGTACGGGGGCCTTAGCACAGATACGCAGTATTTT. It encodes CASRAYGGLSTDTQYF.

This clonotype was seen only a few times. The chain employs TRBV7-2 and TRBJ1-6; TRBD1 might be the D (5 bases). The CDR3 has 14 amino acids. Germline CDR1 SGHTA, CDR2 FQGNSA. Trimming took 5 bases from V and 10 from J, leaving 15 bases between them. The CDR3 is CASSRGTLRSPLHF. Here the CDR3 DNA reads TGTGCCAGCAGCCGCGGGACTCTTCGATCACCCCTCCACTTT.

The chain employs TRBV12-3 or TRBV12-4 and TRBJ1-4; D is possibly TRBD1 (5 bases). There are 14 residues in the CDR3. V was cut by 6 bases and J by 2 bases, with 10 bases left in between. The CDR3 protein is CASRPGHTNEKLFF. CDR3 sequence (DNA): TGTGCCAGCAGACCAGGACATACTAATGAAAAACTGTTTTTT.

The chain links TRBV12-3 or TRBV12-4 to TRBJ1-2, with a possible D match to TRBD1 (6 bases). This CDR3 spans 14 amino acids. V lost 3 bases to trimming and J lost 6 bases, with 14 bases between them. Written as DNA, the CDR3 is TGTGCCAGCAGTTTTTTACAGGGAGGGAATGGCTACACCTTC. It translates to CASSFLQGGNGYTF.

This clonotype was picked up many times. The chain links TRBV12-3 or TRBV12-4 to TRBJ2-1, with 7 bases aligning to TRBD1. The CDR3 covers 15 residues. V gave up 5 bases and J gave up 4 bases; unmatched junction bases: 8. This CDR3 is CASSRPGQIYNEQFF. In DNA, the CDR3 is TGTGCCAGCAGTCGGCCGGGACAGATATACAATGAGCAGTTCTTC.

V is TRBV6-1 and J is TRBJ1-5, with TRBD1 as a possible D gene (5 bases). Germline values: CDR1 MNHNS, CDR2 SASEGT. V dropped 5 bases and J dropped 6 bases, with 17 bases sitting between them. This CDR3 region has 15 residues. The CDR3 is CASSPIMGEVQPQHF. The CDR3 bases are TGTGCCAGCAGTCCTATCATGGGGGAGGTTCAGCCCCAGCATTTT.

The sample holds a few counts of this clonotype. The rearrangement joins TRBV5-1 to TRBJ2-4; the D is unclear. This CDR3 has 13 amino acids. CDR1 and CDR2 from the germline V gene are SGHRS and YFSETQ. Trimming shortened V by 5 bases and J by 5 bases, and 11 bases separated the two germline ends. In nucleotides, the CDR3 is TGCGCCAGCAGTATGGGATGGGAAAACATTCAGTACTTC. It translates to CASSMGWENIQYF.

This sequence joins TRBV28 and TRBJ2-6; the D is unclear. This CDR3 region has 17 residues. Germline CDR1 is MDHEN and CDR2 is SYDVKM. V dropped 3 bases and J dropped 2 bases, with 14 bases sitting between them. The CDR3 region is CASSLVSRPAGANVLTF. In nucleotides, the CDR3 is TGTGCCAGCAGTTTGGTCTCCCGTCCCGCTGGGGCCAACGTCCTGACTTTC.

In this sample, this clonotype turned up many times. The gene calls are TRBV10-1 and TRBJ1-4, with D hard to call. This CDR3 has 14 residues. CDR1 and CDR2 from the germline V gene are WNHNN and SYGVQD (reference sequence). The V gene lost 0 bases and the J gene lost 4 bases, with 6 bases spanning the gap. Here the CDR3 DNA reads TGCGCCAGCAGTGAGTCCGCGAGTAATGAAAAACTGTTTTTT. This sequence encodes CASSESASNEKLFF.

This chain links TRBV7-3 with TRBJ2-1; D perhaps matches TRBD2 (5 bases). With 3 bases removed from V and 7 bases from J, the gap between germline ends came to 7 bases. Germline loops: CDR1 SGHTA, CDR2 FQGTGA. The CDR3 has 12 amino acids. CDR3 coding DNA: TGTGCCAGCAGCTTCTCGGGGAATGAGCAGTTCTTC. Amino acid sequence: CASSFSGNEQFF.

This clonotype has ten or more counts. The rearrangement joins TRBV20-1 to TRBJ2-7; tentative D call: TRBD1 (5 bases). Trimming left V 6 bases short and J 1 base short, with 10 bases between. Germline CDR1 reads DFQATT; CDR2 reads SNEGSKA (reference sequence). The CDR3 sequence is 12 residues long. For the CDR3, the DNA is TGCAGTGCCCGAAGGGGATCCTACGAGCAGTACTTC. This gives the protein CSARRGSYEQYF.

This clonotype was detected a few times. V and J are TRBV21-1 and TRBJ2-2; the DNA was not used to check the table's D call, TRBD1. TRBV21-1 is an annotated pseudogene. The CDR3 has 16 residues. The CDR3 DNA reads TGTGCCAGCAGCAAAGCTGGACAGGGCGGCACCGGGGAGCTGTTTTTT. It codes for CASSKAGQGGTGELFF.

This clonotype showed up many times. V usage is TRBV6-5 and J usage is TRBJ1-5; D is perhaps TRBD1 (5 bases). The germline V gene encodes CDR1 MNHEY and CDR2 SVGAGI. The CDR3 spans 14 residues. V was trimmed by 4 bases and J by 3 bases, leaving 10 bases between them. CDR3 sequence reads: CASSWTPTNQPQHF. CDR3 DNA sequence: TGTGCCAGCAGTTGGACACCAACCAATCAGCCCCAGCATTTT.

A few counts support this clonotype. J is TRBJ2-5 and V is TRBV20-1, with 10 nucleotides matching TRBD1. J was trimmed by 5 bases and V by 0 bases; bases with no gene match: 3. Germline values: CDR1 DFQATT, CDR2 SNEGSKA (reference sequence). The CDR3 runs 14 residues. The DNA of the CDR3 is TGCAGTGCTAGAGAGACAGGGGGCATGGAGACCCAGTACTTC. This codes for CSARETGGMETQYF.

This clonotype was observed a few times. The chain uses TRBV7-2 and TRBJ1-6, with D possibly TRBD1 on 6 matching bases. The CDR3 is made up of 15 amino acids. Germline loops: CDR1 SGHTA, CDR2 FQGNSA. The V end lost 0 bases, the J end lost 10 bases, and 13 bases lay between the germline ends. This chain's CDR3 is CASSLAAGVGSPLHF. For the CDR3, the DNA is TGTGCCAGCAGCTTAGCGGCAGGGGTCGGCTCACCCCTCCACTTT.

The V gene is TRBV24-1, the J gene TRBJ2-2; 9 bases align to TRBD1. CDR1 KGHDR and CDR2 SFDVKD come from the germline V gene. Trimming removed 12 bases from V and 5 bases from J; junction bases left unmatched: 9. The CDR3 spans 14 residues. CDR3 in DNA: TGTGCCTCCCAGGGACAGGGAGCGACCGGGGAGCTGTTTTTT. It translates to CASQGQGATGELFF.

The genes are TRBV7-8 and TRBJ1-2; tentative D call: TRBD1 (5 bases). CDR3 length equals 15 residues. Germline V gene data show CDR1 as SGHVS and CDR2 as FQNEAQ. Trimming pared 6 bases from V and 2 bases from J, leaving 16 bases between. CDR3 in DNA: TGTGCCAGCAGACCCTCGCGGGCAGGGAACTATGGCTACACCTTC. Its protein is CASRPSRAGNYGYTF.

The chain is built from TRBV4-3 and TRBJ1-1, with D unclear. V was pared by 1 base and J by 2 bases, with 8 bases between. Germline V gives CDR1 LGHNA, CDR2 YSLEER. There are 14 residues in the CDR3. The CDR3 DNA is TGCGCCAGCAGCCAAGGTTGGACCAACACTGAAGCTTTCTTT. This sequence encodes CASSQGWTNTEAFF.

The V call is TRBV15, the J call TRBJ1-1; D gene uncertain. The ends were cut back, 3 bases at V and 5 bases at J, with 16 bases in the middle. The germline CDR1 and CDR2 sequences are LNHNV and YYDKDF (reference sequence). CDR3 length: 15 residues. Written as DNA, the CDR3 is TGTGCCACCAGCAGCCTCCCGGGGATTAGTACTGAAGCTTTCTTT. The encoded protein is CATSSLPGISTEAFF.

A remark on this clonotype: The junction shows a germline mismatch at one end, possibly a read error. The chain combines TRBV30 with TRBJ2-7; weak D call: TRBD1 (5 bases). The germline V gene has CDR1 GTSNPN and CDR2 SVGIG (reference sequence). The length of the CDR3 is 12 residues. The CDR3 coding sequence is TGTGCCTGGAGCCAAACGGCGTCAGGGCGACACTTC. Translating gives CAWSQTASGRHF.

This clonotype was picked up a small number of times. The chain couples TRBV7-9 to TRBJ1-6; D is undetermined. CDR1 is SEHNR, CDR2 FQNEAQ, per germline (reference sequence). The CDR3 sequence is 11 residues long. Trimming took off 5 bases at V and 12 bases at J, with 8 bases between the two ends. CDR3 amino acids: CASSVEGPLHF. The CDR3 DNA reads TGTGCCAGCAGCGTAGAGGGACCCCTCCACTTT.